These 23 T cell receptor beta chains share one sample of origin, sequenced in a study of cytomegalovirus exposure and HLA in healthy donors. In the PCR, 60 Vbeta and 13 Jbeta primers were used. Profiling relied on immunoSEQ multiplex PCR, and the TCRdb table lists in-frame clones only, not all of them. Altogether roughly 120,000 clones are present, roughly 78% being singletons, with the ten largest covering 3% to 4%. Sequencing was carried out using PBMCs. The receptors stem from a male donor in good health and CMV-seronegative.

V usage is TRBV7-8 and J usage is TRBJ1-5, with TRBD1 matching 8 bases. CDR1 SGHVS and CDR2 FQNEAQ come from the germline V gene. This CDR3 contains 17 residues. Trimming at V came to 0 bases and at J to 5 bases, leaving 9 bases not matched to a gene. The CDR3 sequence: CASSLARSGGRHQPQHF. DNA of the CDR3: TGTGCCAGCAGCTTAGCGCGGTCAGGGGGCCGGCATCAGCCCCAGCATTTT.

The chain carries TRBV6-6 and TRBJ1-2; tentative D call: TRBD1 (6 bases). Germline-derived CDR1 and CDR2 are MNHNY and SVGAGI (reference sequence). Trimming left V 6 bases short and J 7 bases short, with 21 bases between. This CDR3 is 15 amino acids long. The CDR3 sequence is CASSNSEGYRVGYTF. The CDR3, as DNA: TGTGCCAGCAGCAATTCGGAAGGATACAGGGTTGGCTACACCTTC.

This clone was observed a handful of times. This rearrangement joins TRBV7-2 to TRBJ1-1, with 10 bases aligning to TRBD1. The CDR3 is 15 amino acids. V shed 1 base and J 5 bases; nucleotides not matched to a gene: 4. Germline V CDR1 and CDR2: SGHTA, FQGNSA. The CDR3 loop is CASSLGTGGITEAFF. The CDR3, as DNA: TGTGCCAGCAGCTTAGGGACAGGGGGAATAACTGAAGCTTTCTTT. Full variable domain (remainder filled in from reference TRBV7-2 and TRBJ1-1): GAGVSQSPSNKVTEKGKDVELRCDPISGHTALYWYRQSLGQGLEFLIYFQGNSAPDKSGLPSDRFSAERTGGSVSTLTIQRTQQEDSAVYLCASSLGTGGITEAFFGQGTRLTVV.

This sequence joins TRBV7-6 and TRBJ2-1; 7 nucleotides agree with TRBD2. This CDR3 is built from 16 residues. CDR1 and CDR2 from the germline V gene are SGHVS and FNYEAQ. The V segment lost 0 bases and the J segment 3 bases; nucleotides outside the gene matches: 5. This CDR3 is CASSLAASGNYNEQFF. In DNA form, the CDR3 reads TGTGCCAGCAGCTTAGCGGCTAGCGGCAACTACAATGAGCAGTTCTTC.

The J gene is TRBJ2-3, the V gene TRBV11-2; TRBD2 matches 11 bases. The CDR3 contains 18 residues. V lost 4 bases to trimming and J lost 4 bases; unmatched junction nucleotides: 13. The germline V gene has CDR1 SGHAT and CDR2 FQNNGV. The CDR3 bases are TGTGCCAGCAGCTACAGTGATAGCGGGAGGGTTCCCCCAGATACGCAGTATTTT. This gives the protein CASSYSDSGRVPPDTQYF.

The chain employs TRBV27 and TRBJ2-3; possibly TRBD1 for D (7 bases). The V end was cut by 8 bases, the J end by 0 bases, with 9 bases between. Germline CDR1 reads MNHEY; CDR2 reads SMNVEV (reference sequence). This CDR3 is built from 13 residues. The CDR3: CASSGGSTDTQYF. The DNA of the CDR3 is TGTGCCAGCTCAGGGGGGAGCACAGATACGCAGTATTTT.

V gene TRBV29-1 combines with J gene TRBJ2-4; 8 bases are shared with TRBD2. The CDR3 length is 13 residues. Germline V lookup: CDR1 SQVTM, CDR2 ANQGSEA. Trimming at V came to 7 bases and at J to 6 bases, leaving 8 bases not matched to a gene. CDR3 sequence reads: CSANGGGGNIQYF. The CDR3 DNA is TGCAGCGCCAACGGGGGGGGCGGAAACATTCAGTACTTC.

The rearrangement links TRBV5-4 to TRBJ2-5; 10 bases agree with TRBD2. CDR3 size: 15 residues. J gave up 4 bases and V 2 bases, and 5 bases lay outside the gene matches. Germline assignment: CDR1 SGHNT and CDR2 YYREEE (reference sequence). DNA for the CDR3: TGTGCCAGCAGCTTCAGCGGGGGGGCAGTAGAGACCCAGTACTTC. Protein: CASSFSGGAVETQYF.

The V gene is TRBV14, the J gene TRBJ1-6; D unresolved. This CDR3 is built from 14 residues. The V end lost 1 base, the J end lost 5 bases, and 6 bases lay between the germline ends. CDR1 SGHDN and CDR2 FVKESK come from the germline V gene. DNA for the CDR3: TGTGCCAGCAGCCAAGTGCAGAATAATTCACCCCTCCACTTT. Its translation: CASSQVQNNSPLHF.

The CDR3 DNA sequence: TGTGCCAGCAGCTCCAGACAGGGGCCTAAATACGAGCAGTACTTC. This encodes CASSSRQGPKYEQYF. This chain uses TRBV7-2 with TRBJ2-7; 8 bases match TRBD1. CDR1 is SGHTA and CDR2 is FQGNSA in the germline V gene. Trimming at V came to 4 bases and at J to 4 bases, leaving 9 bases not matched to a gene. The length of the CDR3 is 15 residues.

The chain uses TRBV7-9 and TRBJ1-1; D not certain. This CDR3 is built from 14 residues. Germline V gene sequence: CDR1 SEHNR, CDR2 FQNEAQ (reference sequence). Trimming pared 7 bases from V and 1 base from J, leaving 13 bases between. CDR3 region: CASTRVSTNTEAFF. The DNA of the CDR3 is TGTGCCAGCACTCGGGTCTCTACGAACACTGAAGCTTTCTTT.

This chain connects TRBV6-1 to TRBJ2-3, with D maybe TRBD2 (5 bases). Germline-derived CDR1 and CDR2 are MNHNS and SASEGT. The CDR3 runs to 13 residues. Deletions cut 8 bases from V and 6 bases from J, with 15 bases between. The CDR3 DNA reads as TGTGCCAGCTGGCGGAGGACTGGGGATACGCAGTATTTT. Translation gives CASWRRTGDTQYF.

The V and J genes are TRBV30 and TRBJ2-1, with a tentative D call TRBD2 (6 bases). The CDR3 totals 15 residues. The V gene lost 4 bases and the J gene lost 7 bases, with 20 bases spanning the gap. Germline V gives CDR1 GTSNPN, CDR2 SVGIG (reference sequence). The CDR3 DNA reads TGTGCCTGGAACGGAAACGGGAGACCGGGGAATGAGCAGTTCTTC. Encoded protein: CAWNGNGRPGNEQFF.

The chain uses TRBV27 and TRBJ1-2; TRBD1 agrees at 9 bases. Germline CDR1 and CDR2: MNHEY and SMNVEV (reference sequence). The CDR3 loop spans 14 amino acids. V was clipped by 6 bases and J by 4 bases; unmatched bases: 6. This CDR3 is CASRMTGGFYGYTF. The CDR3 DNA reads as TGTGCCAGCAGGATGACAGGGGGTTTCTATGGCTACACCTTC.

This clone has just one count. The CDR3 sequence: CASRWGGGELFF. For the CDR3, the DNA is TGTGCCAGTAGATGGGGGGGCGGGGAGCTGTTTTTT. This rearrangement joins TRBV19 to TRBJ2-2; TRBD2 agrees at 7 bases. J gave up 7 bases and V 6 bases, and 2 bases lay outside the gene matches. The CDR3 has 12 amino acids. Germline V gives CDR1 LNHDA, CDR2 SQIVND (reference sequence).

CDR3 DNA: TGTGCCAGCAGGGAACAGGGGGCGGCCTCGAATTCACCCCTCCACTTT. Encoded protein: CASREQGAASNSPLHF. The chain employs TRBV2 and TRBJ1-6; TRBD1 matches at 9 bases. With V trimmed by 6 bases and J by 7 bases, 10 bases remained unmatched. This CDR3 region has 16 residues. CDR1 is SNHLY and CDR2 is FYNNEI in the germline V gene.

The chain couples TRBV13 to TRBJ1-1, with D perhaps TRBD1 (6 bases). Germline CDR1 is PRHDT and CDR2 is FYEKMQ (reference sequence). V shed 3 bases and J shed 2 bases, with 13 bases lying between them. The length of the CDR3 is 15 residues. CDR3 sequence (DNA): TGTGCCAGCAGCTTGGGGACACATCGTAACACTGAAGCTTTCTTT. This gives the protein CASSLGTHRNTEAFF.

J is TRBJ2-7 and V is TRBV2, with 8 bases matching TRBD2. The V gene's germline CDR1 is SNHLY and CDR2 FYNNEI. With 8 bases clipped from V and 3 bases from J, the junction kept 6 bases outside the gene matches. CDR3 length equals 13 residues. The CDR3 bases are TGTGCCAGCTCCCTGCGGGAGGACTACGAGCAGTACTTC. Its translation: CASSLREDYEQYF.

The V call is TRBV7-8, the J call TRBJ2-7; 7 bases are a match to TRBD1. Germline V gene lookup returns CDR1 SGHVS and CDR2 FQNEAQ. The ends lost 4 bases at V and 0 bases at J; junction bases unmatched: 3. The CDR3 has 14 amino acids. The CDR3 here is CASSSRDSSYEQYF. The CDR3 coding sequence is TGTGCCAGCAGCTCACGGGACAGCTCCTACGAGCAGTACTTC.

The chain employs TRBV4-2 and TRBJ2-6; no clear D. The CDR3 contains 16 residues. Germline CDR1 LGHNA, CDR2 YNFKEQ. V dropped 0 bases and J dropped 0 bases, with 6 bases sitting between them. The CDR3 region is CASSQDTSSGANVLTF. CDR3 nucleotide sequence: TGTGCCAGCAGCCAAGATACGAGCTCTGGGGCCAACGTCCTGACTTTC.

This clone was counted a few times. J is TRBJ2-3 and V is TRBV6-5; 8 bases are shared with TRBD2. This CDR3 spans 16 amino acids. CDR1 is MNHEY and CDR2 is SVGAGI in the germline V gene. V lost 0 bases, J lost 4 bases, and 6 bases stayed unmatched. The CDR3 DNA reads as TGTGCCAGCAGTTACTCGGCGGGGGGAGGGGCAGATACGCAGTATTTT. Protein: CASSYSAGGGADTQYF.

The genes are TRBV4-3 and TRBJ1-1; D is ambiguous. The V end lost 0 bases, the J end lost 8 bases, and 13 bases lay between the germline ends. There are 14 residues in the CDR3. Germline CDR1 is LGHNA and CDR2 is YSLEER. CDR3 loop: CASSQDRSLGEAFF. For the CDR3, the DNA is TGCGCCAGCAGCCAAGATAGAAGTCTGGGCGAAGCTTTCTTT.

The J gene is TRBJ1-1, the V gene TRBV6-5, with unresolved D. V was shortened by 1 base and J by 2 bases, with 11 bases between the two germline ends. Germline V CDR1 and CDR2: MNHEY, SVGAGI. The CDR3 is 15 residues long. CDR3 region: CASSYFGVENTEAFF. Written as DNA, the CDR3 is TGTGCCAGCAGTTACTTCGGGGTGGAAAACACTGAAGCTTTCTTT.